This T cell receptor (beta chain) is drawn from a study of cytomegalovirus exposure and HLA in healthy donors. Notes on the study in general: Later analysis identified a missense DCLRE1C variant that was linked to TCR beta V- and J-gene trimming. Some segments of the V type, notably TRBV6-2 and TRBV6-3, were excluded as indistinguishable.

Nominal health characterized the donors when sampled, though unrecorded immune exposures were likely. This PCR relied on a set of 60 Vbeta primers and 13 Jbeta primers. TCRdb keeps only in-frame clones here, not all; method: immunoSEQ multiplex PCR. The data show 90,000 to 120,000 clones, 84% seen once. V lost 6 bases to trimming and J lost 0 bases; unmatched junction nucleotides: 5. The CDR3 sequence is 14 residues long. The germline gives CDR1 SGHRS, CDR2 YFSETQ. For this clone: Its antigen is unidentified.

The sequenced sample consisted of PBMCs. This clonotype was obtained from a woman aged 18 to 35 in good health and CMV-seronegative. The V gene is TRBV5-1, the J gene TRBJ2-7, with 8 bases that match TRBD1. The CDR3 sequence is CASNRGESSYEQYF. As DNA, the CDR3 is TGCGCCAGCAACAGGGGGGAGAGCTCCTACGAGCAGTACTTC.